These T cell receptor beta chains were read from a single sample in a study of cytomegalovirus exposure and HLA in healthy donors. TCRdb's table, derived via immunoSEQ multiplex PCR, lists solely in-frame clones and lacks some. The sample lists 79,000 or so clones, 65% to 75% seen once, with around 16% in the top ten. Sequencing input: PBMCs. The receptors originated from a woman in her thirties or forties in good health and CMV-seropositive. The CDR3 runs from the conserved cysteine through the conserved F or W.

J: TRBJ2-2
V: TRBV19
CDR3: CASSIGPNTGELFF

J: TRBJ1-2
V: TRBV29-1
CDR3: CSVRKGIDYGYTF

J: TRBJ2-7
V: TRBV7-9
CDR3: CASSTTGIPYEQYF

J: TRBJ2-4
V: TRBV7-9
CDR3: CASSLGRLNIQYF

J: TRBJ1-2
V: TRBV29-1
CDR3: CSVVRDTSNYGYTF

J: TRBJ2-7
V: TRBV21-1
CDR3: CASSKAVGLAEYEQYF

J: TRBJ2-5
V: TRBV6-5
CDR3: CASSYHRRGQRETQYF

J: TRBJ2-7
V: TRBV13
CDR3: CASSLGGTVSYEQYF

J: TRBJ1-1
V: TRBV5-7
CDR3: CASSSGGAFF

J: TRBJ2-1
V: TRBV11-2
CDR3: CASSSRGNEQFF

J: TRBJ2-7
V: TRBV2
CDR3: CASSVPGIHEQYF

J: TRBJ1-6
V: TRBV7-9
CDR3: CASRRGQPPNSPLHF

J: TRBJ2-7
V: TRBV6-1
CDR3: CASIGTSGGPYEQYF

J: TRBJ1-1
V: TRBV15
CDR3: CATSRDQNTEAFF

J: TRBJ1-1
V: TRBV28
CDR3: CASKGPGGAEAFF

J: TRBJ1-1
V: TRBV30
CDR3: CARTGGAPGEAFF

J: TRBJ1-4
V: TRBV7-9
CDR3: CASSGSVNEKLFF

J: TRBJ2-1
V: TRBV5-1
CDR3: CASSFSGQHNEQFF

J: TRBJ1-1
V: TRBV4-3
CDR3: CASSRDSVGGTEAFF

J: TRBJ1-1
V: TRBV5-1
CDR3: CASSLVGQKNTEAFF

J: TRBJ2-1
V: TRBV28
CDR3: CASSFFRRTGTYNEQFF

J: TRBJ2-5
V: TRBV5-1
CDR3: CASSLQGEETQYF

J: TRBJ1-5
V: TRBV2
CDR3: CASSCGTGHDQPQHF

J: TRBJ2-3
V: TRBV16
CDR3: CASSQSGLLAGGGATDTQYF

J: TRBJ1-3
V: TRBV5-1
CDR3: CASSLRTDSGNTIYF

J: TRBJ2-7
V: TRBV28
CDR3: CASSIRQGYEQYF